The 9 T cell receptor beta chains below all came from one sample that was sequenced in a study of blood T cell repertoires in COVID-19. Assay used: immunoSEQ multiplex PCR; TCRdb lists only in-frame clones, some missing. This sample has around 200,000 clones, with 75% to 85% found just once. Source material: peripheral blood. The source of these receptors is a woman in her twenties or thirties with COVID-19, enrolled during active disease.

The rearrangement joins TRBV5-4 to TRBJ2-1; no firm D call. V was cut by 0 bases and J by 10 bases, with 8 bases left in between. This CDR3 region has 12 residues. Germline V gene sequence: CDR1 SGHNT, CDR2 YYREEE (reference sequence). CDR3 loop: CASSLDSVEQFF. The CDR3 DNA is TGTGCCAGCAGCTTGGATTCGGTCGAGCAGTTCTTC.

This clone was seen a few times. The V gene is TRBV19, the J gene TRBJ2-1; TRBD2 matches 13 bases. The ends lost 4 bases at V and 0 bases at J; junction bases unmatched: 9. This CDR3 spans 19 amino acids. Germline CDR1 LNHDA, CDR2 SQIVND (reference sequence). CDR3 in DNA: TGTGCCAGTAGTAGAGGGACTAGCGGGGCTTCTAGCTCCTACAATGAGCAGTTCTTC. Its translation is CASSRGTSGASSSYNEQFF.

The gene calls are TRBV3-1 (or the pseudogene TRBV3-2) and TRBJ1-1, with unresolved D. The CDR3 consists of 15 residues. Trimming removed 3 bases from V and 4 bases from J, with 15 bases in between. Germline V CDR1 and CDR2: LGHDT, YNNKEL (reference sequence). The CDR3 here is CASSQGVQSFTEAFF. CDR3 nucleotides: TGTGCCAGCAGCCAGGGCGTTCAATCATTCACTGAAGCTTTCTTT.

The rearrangement joins TRBV6-6 to TRBJ2-7; 8 nucleotides agree with TRBD1. Trimming removed 2 bases from V and 2 bases from J; junction bases left unmatched: 5. The CDR3 covers 15 residues. Germline-derived CDR1 and CDR2 are MNHNY and SVGAGI (reference sequence). CDR3 region: CASSYEMTGAYEQYF. The CDR3 DNA sequence: TGTGCCAGCAGTTACGAGATGACAGGGGCCTACGAGCAGTACTTC.

The chain is built from TRBV5-1 and TRBJ1-5; D is unclear. Germline assignment: CDR1 SGHRS and CDR2 YFSETQ. The CDR3 has 13 amino acids. Trimming stripped 0 bases from V and 5 bases from J, with 6 bases between. The CDR3 DNA reads as TGCGCCAGCAGCTTGGATGGCTATCAGCCCCAGCATTTT. Its translation: CASSLDGYQPQHF.

The chain employs TRBV5-1 and TRBJ2-7; D possibly corresponds to TRBD2 (5 bases). This CDR3 is built from 14 residues. Germline assignment: CDR1 SGHRS and CDR2 YFSETQ. V lost 1 base and J 6 bases, leaving 14 bases between the germline ends. The CDR3 is CASSLSGKASEQYF. The CDR3, as DNA: TGCGCCAGCAGCTTGTCCGGGAAAGCAAGCGAGCAGTACTTC.

The gene calls are TRBV9 and TRBJ2-3; 10 bases line up with TRBD2. After removal of 1 base from V and 5 bases from J, the junction contained 10 bases not matched to a gene. The germline gives CDR1 SGDLS, CDR2 YYNGEE. The CDR3 sequence is 17 residues long. The CDR3 DNA is TGTGCCAGCAGCGTAACCTTAAGCGGGGGGGCGAAAGATACGCAGTATTTT. Its protein product is CASSVTLSGGAKDTQYF.

The chain employs TRBV19 and TRBJ2-7, with 9 bases identical to TRBD1. Trimming took 5 bases from V and 5 from J; bases not matched to a gene: 7. Germline CDR1 is LNHDA and CDR2 is SQIVND (reference sequence). This CDR3 contains 14 residues. The CDR3 DNA reads as TGTGCCAGTAGTCACGGACAGGGGCGCGACGAGCAGTACTTC. Its translation: CASSHGQGRDEQYF. Drawing the rest from reference TRBV19 and TRBJ2-7, the complete variable domain is DGGITQSPKYLFRKEGQNVTLSCEQNLNHDAMYWYRQDPGQGLRLIYYSQIVNDFQKGDIAEGYSVSREKKESFPLTVTSAQKNPTAFYLCASSHGQGRDEQYFGPGTRLTVT.

The chain employs TRBV12-3 or TRBV12-4 and TRBJ1-1; D might be TRBD1 (6 bases). The CDR3 totals 13 residues. Trimming took 8 bases from V and 7 from J, leaving 17 bases between them. For the CDR3, the DNA is TGTGCCAGCGGAACCAACAGGGAAGGTGAAGCTTTCTTT. Its translation: CASGTNREGEAFF.